The 25 T cell receptor beta chains below come from one sample, sequenced in a study of blood T cell repertoires in COVID-19. TCRdb's copy holds only in-frame clones and misses some; the assay was immunoSEQ multiplex PCR. The repertoire holds roughly 160,000 clones, with around 83% as singletons. Source material: peripheral blood. These receptors all stem from a woman aged 70-85 years who had recovered from COVID-19.

This clone was observed a few times. The chain employs TRBV6-5 and TRBJ2-1; TRBD1 matches at 7 bases. The CDR3 is 15 amino acids. Germline trimming cut 0 bases from V and 6 bases from J; bases unmatched to any gene: 5. From germline, CDR1 is MNHEY and CDR2 SVGAGI. The CDR3 DNA reads TGTGCCAGCAGTTACTCCGGGACAGTATTCAATGAGCAGTTCTTC. It encodes CASSYSGTVFNEQFF.

The table lists this clone with many counts. Other DNA sequences within the sample encode an identical CDR3. The V gene is TRBV5-1, the J gene TRBJ2-1, with 11 bases aligning to TRBD2. The V gene's germline CDR1 is SGHRS and CDR2 YFSETQ. The CDR3 runs to 15 residues. V shed 4 bases, J shed 4 bases, and the junction held 4 bases outside the gene matches. In DNA form, the CDR3 reads TGCGCCAGCAGCCGAACTAGCGGGGGTTACAATGAGCAGTTCTTC. Translated: CASSRTSGGYNEQFF.

This clone appeared a few times. This chain's CDR3 is CASSPRVGSGSGYNEQFF. The DNA for the CDR3 is TGTGCCAGCAGCCCCAGGGTGGGTAGCGGGTCCGGCTACAATGAGCAGTTCTTC. The rearrangement uses TRBV7-2 and TRBJ2-1; 7 bases match TRBD2. CDR3 length equals 18 residues. Trimming took 5 bases from V and 3 from J; bases not matched to a gene: 16. Germline loops: CDR1 SGHTA, CDR2 FQGNSA.

V gene TRBV7-9 combines with J gene TRBJ2-2, with 8 bases lining up with TRBD1. Germline V CDR1 and CDR2: SEHNR, FQNEAQ (reference sequence). J was trimmed by 2 bases and V by 5 bases; bases with no gene match: 16. The CDR3 totals 19 residues. CDR3 amino acids: CASSPRTGYGGLNTGELFF. DNA of the CDR3: TGTGCCAGCAGCCCCCGGACAGGGTACGGGGGTCTTAACACCGGGGAGCTGTTTTTT.

Here the CDR3 reads CASSLLLDTQYF. The CDR3 DNA reads TGTGCCAGCAGCTTACTCCTAGATACCCAGTACTTC. The chain is built from TRBV11-2 and TRBJ2-5; no definite D call. Germline assignment: CDR1 SGHAT and CDR2 FQNNGV. The V end was cut by 2 bases, the J end by 8 bases, with 9 bases between. This CDR3 is 12 amino acids long.

The J gene is TRBJ2-3, the V gene TRBV18; weak D call: TRBD1 (5 bases). This CDR3 is 13 amino acids long. Germline V gene lookup returns CDR1 KGHSH and CDR2 LQKENI. Trimming took 6 bases from V and 5 from J, leaving 12 bases between them. CDR3 loop: CASSRGAGDTQYF. The CDR3, as DNA: TGTGCCAGCTCCCGTGGGGCAGGAGATACGCAGTATTTT.

The chain links TRBV13 to TRBJ1-2; D uncertain. Per germline, CDR1 PRHDT and CDR2 FYEKMQ (reference sequence). The CDR3 has 12 amino acids. V gave up 4 bases and J gave up 7 bases, with 10 bases separating them. The CDR3 DNA follows: TGTGCCAGCAGCTGGGCCCAGCCTGGCTACACCTTC. Translated, it gives CASSWAQPGYTF.

The chain uses TRBV7-2 and TRBJ2-5; 9 positions match TRBD2. CDR3 length: 13 residues. J lost 5 bases, V lost 3 bases, and 1 base had no gene match. Germline V gene lookup returns CDR1 SGHTA and CDR2 FQGNSA. The CDR3 sequence is CASSFAGGETQYF. The CDR3 nucleotides are TGTGCCAGCAGCTTCGCGGGGGGGGAGACCCAGTACTTC.

The chain carries TRBV30 and TRBJ2-5; maybe TRBD1 (6 bases). CDR1 and CDR2 from the germline V gene are GTSNPN and SVGIG (reference sequence). V gave up 2 bases and J gave up 0 bases, with 7 bases separating them. The CDR3 length is 13 residues. CDR3 loop: CAWSRGYQETQYF. The CDR3 bases are TGTGCCTGGAGTAGGGGGTACCAAGAGACCCAGTACTTC.

Here the CDR3 DNA reads TGTGCCAGCTCGGGTGGCTCCTACAATGAGCAGTTCTTC. Its protein is CASSGGSYNEQFF. This chain connects TRBV7-3 to TRBJ2-1; no reliable D call. This CDR3 is 13 amino acids long. Trimming removed 8 bases at V and 0 bases at J, with 8 bases between. CDR1 is SGHTA and CDR2 is FQGTGA in the germline V gene.

This clone was seen more than once but under ten times. The V gene is TRBV18, the J gene TRBJ1-4; D call uncertain. Between the trimmed V and J ends, which lost 4 bases and 8 bases, there was a span of 11 bases. The CDR3 is 13 amino acids. The germline V gene has CDR1 KGHSH and CDR2 LQKENI. The CDR3 DNA reads as TGTGCCAGCTCACGCGAGGTTGCGGAAAAACTGTTTTTT. Protein: CASSREVAEKLFF.

The genes are TRBV3-1 (or the pseudogene TRBV3-2) and TRBJ2-7, with 7 positions matching TRBD2. The CDR3 loop spans 14 amino acids. V trimming: 0 bases; J trimming: 9 bases; junction bases outside the gene matches: 8. CDR1 and CDR2 from the germline V gene are LGHDT and YNNKEL (reference sequence). The CDR3 nucleotides are TGTGCCAGCAGCCAAGAAGGCGGGAGTTTAGGGCAGTACTTC. It translates to CASSQEGGSLGQYF.

This clone was seen a handful of times. The chain has TRBV10-3 and TRBJ1-2, with D perhaps TRBD1 (5 bases). CDR1 and CDR2 (germline): ENHRY, SYGVKD. Trimming left V 3 bases short and J 4 bases short, with 12 bases between. This CDR3 region has 14 residues. CDR3: CAISDRVRGYGYTF. The CDR3 nucleotides read TGTGCCATCAGTGACAGGGTGCGAGGCTATGGCTACACCTTC.

The J gene is TRBJ1-4, the V gene TRBV18; TRBD1 aligns across 7 bases. The trim removed 3 bases at V and 6 bases at J, leaving 1 base unmatched. This CDR3 has 13 amino acids. The germline CDR1 and CDR2 sequences are KGHSH and LQKENI. CDR3 sequence (DNA): TGTGCCAGCTCACCCGACAGGGATGAAAAACTGTTTTTT. It specifies CASSPDRDEKLFF.

The V and J genes are TRBV18 and TRBJ1-3; 8 bases match TRBD1. The CDR3 runs 14 residues. Trimming removed 5 bases from V and 3 bases from J; junction bases left unmatched: 3. Germline V gives CDR1 KGHSH, CDR2 LQKENI. The CDR3 coding sequence is TGTGCCAGCTCAGCGACAGGGGTTGGAAACACCATATATTTT. This gives the protein CASSATGVGNTIYF. The whole variable domain, filled in from reference TRBV18 and TRBJ1-3, reads NAGVMQNPRHLVRRRGQEARLRCSPMKGHSHVYWYRQLPEEGLKFMVYLQKENIIDESGMPKERFSAEFPKEGPSILRIQQVVRGDSAAYFCASSATGVGNTIYFGEGSWLTVV.

This clone has only a few counts. The rearrangement uses TRBV18 and TRBJ1-1; 8 positions match TRBD1. After removal of 2 bases from V and 1 base from J, the junction contained 3 bases not matched to a gene. Germline CDR1 KGHSH, CDR2 LQKENI. The CDR3 has 15 residues. CDR3 loop: CASSPVGQGNTEAFF. DNA of the CDR3: TGTGCCAGCTCACCAGTCGGACAGGGGAACACTGAAGCTTTCTTT. Full variable domain (missing parts from reference TRBV18 and TRBJ1-1): NAGVMQNPRHLVRRRGQEARLRCSPMKGHSHVYWYRQLPEEGLKFMVYLQKENIIDESGMPKERFSAEFPKEGPSILRIQQVVRGDSAAYFCASSPVGQGNTEAFFGQGTRLTVV.

This clone was detected once. The J gene is TRBJ2-1, the V gene TRBV7-3; 12 positions match TRBD2. This CDR3 spans 16 amino acids. Germline V CDR1 and CDR2: SGHTA, FQGTGA. Trimming cost V 2 bases and J 3 bases; bases outside gene matches: 2. In DNA form, the CDR3 reads TGTGCCAGCAGCTTAGCGACTAGCGGGAGCTACAATGAGCAGTTCTTC. Its protein product is CASSLATSGSYNEQFF. Supplemented by reference TRBV7-3 and TRBJ2-1, the full variable domain reads GAGVSQTPSNKVTEKGKYVELRCDPISGHTALYWYRQSLGQGPEFLIYFQGTGAADDSGLPNDRFFAVRPEGSVSTLKIQRTERGDSAVYLCASSLATSGSYNEQFFGPGTRLTVL.

Comments on this clone: A read error may produce the germline difference seen at one junction end. V is TRBV5-6 and J is TRBJ2-7; 9 nucleotides match TRBD2. This CDR3 has 13 amino acids. The germline V gene encodes CDR1 SGHDT and CDR2 YYEEEE. The CDR3 protein is CASSPQIGTSPTF. In DNA form, the CDR3 reads TGTGCCAGCAGCCCCCAAATTGGGACTAGCCCTACTTTC.

The V call is TRBV6-5, the J call TRBJ1-1; 7 nucleotides line up with TRBD1. Per the germline V gene, CDR1 is MNHEY and CDR2 is SVGAGI. The CDR3 is 13 residues long. J was trimmed by 5 bases and V by 6 bases; bases with no gene match: 6. The CDR3 coding sequence is TGTGCCAGCAGCAACAGGGGCGGGACTGAAGCTTTCTTT. Translation gives CASSNRGGTEAFF.

The chain uses TRBV4-2 and TRBJ2-3; possible D gene TRBD2, 5 bases. The CDR3 has 15 residues. V lost 1 base and J lost 2, with 10 bases in between. Germline lookup yields CDR1 LGHNA and CDR2 YNFKEQ. This chain's CDR3 is CASSQVTGNTDTQYF. In nucleotides, the CDR3 is TGTGCCAGCAGCCAAGTTACGGGAAACACAGATACGCAGTATTTT.

The V gene is TRBV20-1, the J gene TRBJ2-6, with D tentatively TRBD2 (6 bases). V shed 3 bases and J shed 2 bases, with 11 bases lying between them. CDR1 is DFQATT and CDR2 is SNEGSKA in the germline V gene (reference sequence). This CDR3 is 15 amino acids long. The CDR3 spells CSASSGGAGANVLTF. The CDR3, as DNA: TGCAGTGCTAGTTCTGGCGGGGCTGGGGCCAACGTCCTGACTTTC.

This sequence joins TRBV5-1 and TRBJ2-1; 8 bases align to TRBD1. Trimming cost V 0 bases and J 10 bases; bases outside gene matches: 6. The CDR3 totals 14 residues. Per the germline V gene, CDR1 is SGHRS and CDR2 is YFSETQ. The CDR3 DNA reads as TGCGCCAGCAGCTTGGGGGGACAGGACAGGGAGCAGTTCTTC. Residues: CASSLGGQDREQFF.

V and J are TRBV7-8 and TRBJ1-1; D is possibly TRBD1 (6 bases). The V end lost 6 bases, the J end lost 0 bases, and 8 bases lay between the germline ends. Germline CDR1 reads SGHVS; CDR2 reads FQNEAQ. CDR3 length: 13 amino acids. CDR3 in DNA: TGTGCCAGCAGGGACAGTATGAACACTGAAGCTTTCTTT. Translation: CASRDSMNTEAFF.

The J gene is TRBJ2-4, the V gene TRBV5-1, with D maybe TRBD2 (6 bases). Germline V gene sequence: CDR1 SGHRS, CDR2 YFSETQ. The germline V and J ends were trimmed by 4 bases and 1 base, with 18 bases remaining between them. This CDR3 comprises 17 residues. The CDR3 loop is CASSPRTGARAKNIQYF. The CDR3 region has the DNA TGCGCCAGCAGCCCTCGGACGGGAGCCCGGGCCAAAAACATTCAGTACTTC.

The chain has TRBV5-1 and TRBJ1-4; tentative D call: TRBD1 (5 bases). The CDR3 has 17 amino acids. CDR1 SGHRS and CDR2 YFSETQ come from the germline V gene. V was trimmed by 4 bases and J by 2 bases, leaving 18 bases between them. The CDR3 DNA follows: TGCGCCAGCAGCCTGGGACCTCCCGGAGGGACTAATGAAAAACTGTTTTTT. As protein: CASSLGPPGGTNEKLFF.